This T cell receptor (beta chain) was sequenced for a study of blood T cells in healthy people across ages. Findings of the study overall: Those diversity estimates obtained from one million T cells were thought to be underestimates. The unsorted PBMCs prevented any conclusive comparison of naive versus antigen-experienced cells.

Germline V gives CDR1 LGHDT, CDR2 YNNKEL (reference sequence). Trimming cost V 1 base and J 6 bases, with 16 bases left between them. The CDR3 extends over 16 amino acids. This clonotype was seen once. Its antigen is currently unknown. Next came a second PCR, run for about 6 to 12 cycles, which used a sample-barcoded 5' primer along with a J-beta primer mix. Every molecule of cDNA carried a tag from a template-switch adaptor with 12 random nucleotides. A minimum of 2.5 million CDR3-containing paired-end reads was obtained for each sample. TCRdb called the 5' RACE reads again in MiXCR, with one record for every CDR3 protein. This table holds 1 million or so distinct CDR3 sequences, under 45% found once.

This rearrangement joins TRBV3-1 to TRBJ2-1; the D gene could be TRBD1 or TRBD2 (5 bases each). Sequencing was performed on blood. The TCR originated in a woman in her sixties in good health. This CDR3 is CASSQVVTGPSNEQFF. CDR3 DNA sequence: TGTGCCAGCAGCCAAGTCGTAACGGGACCGTCCAATGAGCAGTTCTTC.